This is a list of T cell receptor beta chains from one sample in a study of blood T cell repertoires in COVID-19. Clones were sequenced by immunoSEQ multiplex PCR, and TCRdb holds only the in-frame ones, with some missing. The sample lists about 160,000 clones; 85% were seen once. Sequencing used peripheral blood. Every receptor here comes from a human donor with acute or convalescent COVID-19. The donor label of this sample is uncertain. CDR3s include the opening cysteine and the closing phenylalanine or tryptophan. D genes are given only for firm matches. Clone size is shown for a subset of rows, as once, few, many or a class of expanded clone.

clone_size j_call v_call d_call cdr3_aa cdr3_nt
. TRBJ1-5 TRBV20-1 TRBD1 CSASGTANQPQHF TGCAGTGCTAGTGGGACAGCTAATCAGCCCCAGCATTTT
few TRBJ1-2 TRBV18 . CASSPPEGPQTYGYTF TGTGCCAGCTCACCACCGGAGGGACCGCAAACCTATGGCTACACCTTC
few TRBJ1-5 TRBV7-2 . CASSLDRARGQPQHF TGTGCCAGCAGCTTAGACAGGGCCCGGGGTCAGCCCCAGCATTTT
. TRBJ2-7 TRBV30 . CAWSVRRSSYEQYF TGTGCCTGGAGTGTCCGGAGGAGCTCCTACGAGCAGTACTTC
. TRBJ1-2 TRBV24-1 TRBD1 CATSDQLTGAGYTF TGTGCCACCAGTGACCAGCTCACAGGGGCTGGCTACACCTTC
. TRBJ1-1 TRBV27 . CASLRGGFEAFF TGTGCCAGTTTACGGGGAGGATTTGAAGCTTTCTTT
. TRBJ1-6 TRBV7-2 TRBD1 CASSLTGVRNSPLHF TGTGCCAGCAGCCTAACAGGGGTTCGGAATTCACCCCTCCACTTT
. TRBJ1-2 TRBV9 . CASSVELYARDYGYTF TGTGCCAGCAGCGTAGAATTGTACGCGAGGGACTATGGCTACACCTTC
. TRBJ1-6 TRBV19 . CASSTDRNNSPLHF TGTGCCAGTAGTACCGACAGGAATAATTCACCCCTCCACTTT
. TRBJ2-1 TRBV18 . CASSPKTRNEQFF TGTGCCAGCTCACCTAAGACTAGGAATGAGCAGTTCTTC
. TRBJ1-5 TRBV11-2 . CASSRTGGSDQPQHF TGTGCCAGCAGCCGGACGGGGGGCTCGGATCAGCCCCAGCATTTT
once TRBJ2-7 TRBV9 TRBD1 CASSVHAGGRYEQYF TGTGCCAGCAGCGTACATGCAGGGGGCCGGTACGAGCAGTACTTC
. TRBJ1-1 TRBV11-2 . CASNSGRMNTEAFF TGTGCCAGCAATTCCGGCAGGATGAACACTGAAGCTTTCTTT
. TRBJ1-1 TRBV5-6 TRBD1 CASSTLRGTEAFF TGTGCCAGCAGCACTCTCAGGGGGACTGAAGCTTTCTTT
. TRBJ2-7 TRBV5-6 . CASSPGEYEQYF TGTGCCAGCAGCCCGGGGGAATACGAGCAGTACTTC
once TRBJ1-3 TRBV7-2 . CASSVGHLGSGNTIYF TGTGCCAGCAGCGTTGGACACCTCGGCTCTGGAAACACCATATATTTT
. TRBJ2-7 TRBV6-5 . CASSQSQFYEQYF TGTGCCAGCAGTCAGTCCCAGTTCTACGAGCAGTACTTC
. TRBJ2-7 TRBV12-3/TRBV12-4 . CASSEQGPYEQYF TGTGCCAGCAGTGAACAGGGTCCCTACGAGCAGTACTTC
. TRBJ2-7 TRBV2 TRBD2 CASSSGLAGSMGEQYF TGTGCCAGCAGTTCCGGACTAGCGGGGTCTATGGGGGAGCAGTACTTC
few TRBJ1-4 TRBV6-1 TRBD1 CASSEGQDLLLTTNEKLFF TGTGCCAGCAGTGAGGGACAGGACCTTCTACTTACAACTAATGAAAAACTGTTTTTT
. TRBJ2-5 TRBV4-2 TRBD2 CASSLRPSGGQYQETQYF TGTGCCAGCAGCCTCCGTCCTAGCGGGGGTCAGTACCAAGAGACCCAGTACTTC
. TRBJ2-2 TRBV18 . CASSPLGQGNTGELFF TGTGCCAGCTCACCACTGGGGCAGGGAAACACCGGGGAGCTGTTTTTT
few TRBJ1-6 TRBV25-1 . CASSGLIGVNSPLHF TGTGCCAGCAGCGGTCTAATAGGGGTTAATTCACCCCTCCACTTT
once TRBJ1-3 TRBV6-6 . CASSPGQFPLSGNTIYF TGTGCCAGCAGTCCCGGACAGTTCCCCCTCTCTGGAAACACCATATATTTT
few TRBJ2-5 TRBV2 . CASSVAVETQYF TGTGCCAGCAGTGTGGCGGTGGAGACCCAGTACTTC
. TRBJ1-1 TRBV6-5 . CASSFLTKGGREEAFF TGTGCCAGCAGTTTCTTAACCAAGGGCGGGAGAGAAGAAGCTTTCTTT
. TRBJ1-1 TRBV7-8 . CASSPRRGLNTEAFF TGTGCCAGCAGCCCCCGGCGGGGTTTGAACACTGAAGCTTTCTTT
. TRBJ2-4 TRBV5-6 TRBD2 CASSLQLGRGVAKNIQYF TGTGCCAGCAGCTTGCAGCTGGGGCGGGGGGTAGCCAAAAACATTCAGTACTTC
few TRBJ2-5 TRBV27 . CASSLGQGLETQYF TGTGCCAGCAGTTTAGGGCAGGGCTTGGAGACCCAGTACTTC
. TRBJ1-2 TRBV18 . CASSPDTSNYGYTF TGTGCCAGCTCACCGGACACTTCTAACTATGGCTACACCTTC
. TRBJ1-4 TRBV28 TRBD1 CASSSTGVIANEKLFF TGTGCCAGCAGTTCGACAGGGGTAATAGCTAATGAAAAACTGTTTTTT
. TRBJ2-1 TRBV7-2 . CASSSRGGSQGQFF TGTGCCAGCAGCTCGAGGGGAGGTTCTCAGGGGCAGTTCTTC
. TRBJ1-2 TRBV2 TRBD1 CASSGRDRGGGYTF TGTGCCAGCAGTGGAAGGGACAGGGGTGGCGGCTACACCTTC
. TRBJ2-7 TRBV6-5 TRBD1 CASSGYRGSYEQYF TGTGCCAGCAGCGGCTACAGGGGTTCCTACGAGCAGTACTTC
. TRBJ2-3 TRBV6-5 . CASRGTSTDTQYF TGTGCCAGCAGGGGGACTAGCACAGATACGCAGTATTTT
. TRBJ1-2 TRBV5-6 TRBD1 CASSRIGDRGEVGYTF TGTGCCAGCAGCCGTATTGGGGACAGGGGGGAAGTTGGCTACACCTTC
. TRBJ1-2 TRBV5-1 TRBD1 CASSSGGSYGYTF TGCGCCAGCAGCTCAGGGGGCAGCTATGGCTACACCTTC